Below are 10 T cell receptor beta chains sequenced from a single sample in a study of T cell responses to AZD1222 COVID-19 vaccine. TCRdb's table, derived via immunoSEQ multiplex PCR, lists solely in-frame clones and lacks some. The sample shows 100,000 to 150,000 clones, about 87% of them seen only once. The sequencing here drew on peripheral blood, taken on day 0 of AZD1222 vaccination. These receptors came from an adult in good health.

This rearrangement joins TRBV4-3 to TRBJ2-1; TRBD2 is a possible D gene (5 bases). V was cut by 2 bases and J by 9 bases, with 11 bases left in between. The CDR3 runs to 13 residues. CDR1 is LGHNA, CDR2 YSLEER, per germline. The CDR3 DNA follows: TGCGCCAGCAGCCAACAGCGGTCCAGTGAGCAGTTCTTC. Its translation: CASSQQRSSEQFF.

J is TRBJ1-1 and V is TRBV13; 8 bases are a match to TRBD1. V dropped 4 bases and J dropped 10; count of bases not matched to a gene: 5. There are 12 residues in the CDR3. Germline CDR1 PRHDT, CDR2 FYEKMQ (reference sequence). The CDR3 is CASSSDRGLAFF. In DNA form, the CDR3 reads TGTGCCAGCAGCTCCGACAGGGGCCTAGCTTTCTTT.

The V call is TRBV2, the J call TRBJ1-5; no firm D call. CDR1 and CDR2 (germline): SNHLY, FYNNEI. The CDR3 has 14 residues. V shed 6 bases and J shed 4 bases, with 13 bases lying between them. The CDR3 is CASSDRRINQPQHF. The CDR3 DNA sequence: TGTGCCAGCAGCGATCGACGGATTAATCAGCCCCAGCATTTT.

This clone appeared a single time. The chain links TRBV11-1 to TRBJ1-1, with TRBD1 as a possible D gene (5 bases). Trimming stripped 4 bases from V and 11 bases from J, with 17 bases between. The CDR3 covers 13 residues. In germline, CDR1 is SGHAT, CDR2 FQDESV (reference sequence). CDR3: CASSYEAGREAFF. The CDR3 region has the DNA TGTGCCAGCAGCTATGAGGCGGGACGGGAGGCTTTCTTT.

V gene TRBV27 combines with J gene TRBJ1-4; D might be TRBD1 (6 bases). From germline, CDR1 is MNHEY and CDR2 SMNVEV (reference sequence). The CDR3 covers 15 residues. V lost 2 bases, J lost 7 bases, and 14 bases lay in between. CDR3: CASSLTATGSEKLFF. In DNA, the CDR3 is TGTGCCAGCAGTTTAACCGCGACAGGTAGTGAAAAACTGTTTTTT.

This chain uses TRBV27 with TRBJ1-2; tentatively, D is TRBD1 (6 bases). Germline V gene data show CDR1 as MNHEY and CDR2 as SMNVEV (reference sequence). The CDR3 totals 15 residues. V lost 0 bases, J lost 4 bases, and 12 bases lay in between. The CDR3 coding sequence is TGTGCCAGCAGTTTATCGACAGGAGGACCCTATGGCTACACCTTC. Amino acid sequence: CASSLSTGGPYGYTF.

The chain employs TRBV2 and TRBJ1-4, with D unclear. CDR3 length: 12 amino acids. Trimming took off 7 bases at V and 6 bases at J, with 9 bases between the two ends. CDR1 is SNHLY and CDR2 is FYNNEI in the germline V gene. CDR3 protein: CASMLSYEKLFF. The CDR3 DNA is TGTGCCAGCATGCTGTCGTATGAAAAACTGTTTTTT.

The chain is built from TRBV11-2 and TRBJ1-6, with D unclear. CDR1 SGHAT and CDR2 FQNNGV come from the germline V gene. The length of the CDR3 is 15 residues. Trimming shortened V by 5 bases and J by 6 bases, and 14 bases separated the two germline ends. The CDR3 reads CASSIQLGTNSPLHF. The CDR3 DNA sequence: TGTGCCAGCAGCATACAACTGGGAACTAATTCACCCCTCCACTTT.

This sequence joins TRBV10-1 and TRBJ1-2; D not certain. This CDR3 has 12 residues. Per the germline V gene, CDR1 is WNHNN and CDR2 is SYGVQD (reference sequence). The germline V and J ends were trimmed by 2 bases and 9 bases, with 10 bases remaining between them. The CDR3, as DNA: TGCGCCAGCAGTGAGCAAGGGCTTAGCTACACCTTC. This codes for CASSEQGLSYTF.

J is TRBJ1-6 and V is TRBV5-1; maybe TRBD1 (5 bases). The V end was cut by 0 bases, the J end by 7 bases, with 14 bases between. CDR1 and CDR2 from the germline V gene are SGHRS and YFSETQ. There are 16 residues in the CDR3. The CDR3: CASSLVTAGLNSPLHF. The CDR3 DNA reads TGCGCCAGCAGCTTGGTGACAGCCGGGTTAAATTCACCCCTCCACTTT.